A selection of T cell receptor beta chains follows, all from one sample in a study of blood T cells in healthy people across ages. TCRdb re-analysed the 5' RACE reads in MiXCR, keeping a single row per CDR3 protein. The table shows roughly 1.7 million distinct CDR3 sequences, with around 35% occurring only once. The sequenced sample was blood. Receptor source: a woman aged 25 to 39 in good health. Each CDR3 is given with its conserved first and last residue. D genes are given only for firm matches. The size field is filled for only some rows; it gives once, few, many or a size class.

TRBJ2-7 NA NA TRBV7-2 TGTGCCAGCCGGCGGGCGAGCTCCTACGAGCAGTACTTC CASRRASSYEQYF
TRBJ1-2 many NA TRBV10-3 TGTGCCATCAGTGAGTCGGGCAGGGGAGTGGGCTACACCTTC CAISESGRGVGYTF
TRBJ2-7 NA NA TRBV5-1 TGCGCCAGCAGCTTGGCCGCGGAGCGGAACTACGAGCAGTACTTC CASSLAAERNYEQYF
TRBJ2-7 few TRBD2 TRBV10-3 TGTGCCATCTCACCTCTTCTTGCGGGGGTCTACGAGCAGTACTTC CAISPLLAGVYEQYF
TRBJ2-7 few TRBD2 TRBV15 TGTGCCACCAGCAGAGATCTCGGACTAGCGGGAGTTTCCTACGAGCAGTACTTC CATSRDLGLAGVSYEQYF
TRBJ2-3 NA TRBD2 TRBV27 TGTGCCAGCAGTTTAGTGGCGGGAGAAGCAACAGATACGCAGTATTTT CASSLVAGEATDTQYF
TRBJ2-1 few NA TRBV20-1 TGCAGTGCTGTGTCAGGAGGAGGGGGGAGATACAATGAGCAGTTCTTC CSAVSGGGGRYNEQFF
TRBJ2-1 NA NA TRBV20-1 TGCAGTGCTAGACGGGCCACCACCTACAATGAGCAGTTCTTC CSARRATTYNEQFF
TRBJ2-1 few TRBD1 TRBV12-5 TGTGCTAGTGGTTTTCAGCTGGGACAGGGGATTTCCGGCAATGAGCAGTTCTTC CASGFQLGQGISGNEQFF
TRBJ2-1 NA NA TRBV21-1 TGTGCCAGCAGCAAAAGGGGGAAGTTCTTC CASSKRGKFF
TRBJ1-5 NA TRBD1 TRBV9 TGTGCCAGCATCTCGGGGACAGGGCGGTGTGATCAGCCCCAGCATTTT CASISGTGRCDQPQHF
TRBJ2-1 NA TRBD2 TRBV2 TGTGCCACCAAAACAAGCGGGAGCTCCTACAATGAGCAGTTCTTC CATKTSGSSYNEQFF
TRBJ2-3 many NA TRBV11-2 TGTGCCAGCAGCGCCCGGCTTAGGGGGGAGCTCACAGATACGCAGTATTTT CASSARLRGELTDTQYF
TRBJ2-3 NA NA TRBV5-6 TGTGCCAGCAGCTTTACGGGAACCGGTACGCAGTATTTT CASSFTGTGTQYF
TRBJ2-1 few NA TRBV2 TGTGCCAGCAGTGACCCTAAGACAAATGAGCAGTTCTTC CASSDPKTNEQFF
TRBJ1-3 few NA TRBV30 TGTGCCTGGAGGCCGGGGACAAACACCATATATTTT CAWRPGTNTIYF
TRBJ1-5 NA NA TRBV15 TGTGCCACCAGCAGAGAAGGGGATCAGCCCCAGCATTTT CATSREGDQPQHF
TRBJ1-2 few TRBD1 TRBV5-5 TGTGCCAGCACGTACCGGGACAGGGGATATGGCTACACCTTC CASTYRDRGYGYTF
TRBJ2-7 NA NA TRBV27 TGTGCCAGCAGTGGCGTAGGAGACAGAGCCTACGAGCAGTACTTC CASSGVGDRAYEQYF
TRBJ2-5 many NA TRBV7-9 TGTGCCAGCAGTTTAGCGGAGTTGGAGACCCAGTACTTC CASSLAELETQYF
TRBJ2-7 NA TRBD1 TRBV7-9 TGTGCCAGCAGCTTACAAAGGACAGGTTCATCCGAGCAGTACTTC CASSLQRTGSSEQYF
TRBJ2-5 NA NA TRBV20-1 TGCAGTGCTAGAGACTTGTCCCCGGCGGCGTCTGGGGAGACCCAGTACTTC CSARDLSPAASGETQYF
TRBJ2-7 few NA TRBV27 TGTGCCAGCAGTTTATACGCGTTGGCGGCCGAGCAGTACTTC CASSLYALAAEQYF
TRBJ1-2 few NA TRBV20-1 TGCAGTGCTTCCCTGGGGGTCGGGTATGGCTACACCTTC CSASLGVGYGYTF
TRBJ2-5 many NA TRBV9 TGTGCCAGCAGCGTAGAGAGAGAAGAGACCCAGTACTTC CASSVEREETQYF
TRBJ2-1 NA NA TRBV7-9 TGTGCCAGCAGCTCCGGATTTGGGCAGTGCTTC CASSSGFGQCF
TRBJ1-4 once NA TRBV12-3/TRBV12-4 TGTGCCAGCAGTGCAACAGTCAGCTATGAAAAACTGTTTTTT CASSATVSYEKLFF
TRBJ1-1 NA NA TRBV6-2/TRBV6-3 TGTGCCAGCAGCCCCTCCCTTGGAGGCACTGAAGCTTTCTTT CASSPSLGGTEAFF
TRBJ2-3 many NA TRBV7-9 TGTGCCAGCAGTTCCGTCGCAGATACGCAGTATTTT CASSSVADTQYF
TRBJ2-6 NA NA TRBV10-2 TGCGCCAGCAGTGCGGCAAGGGGGGCCAACGTCCGGACTTTC CASSAARGANVRTF
TRBJ1-2 once TRBD1 TRBV2 TGTGCCAGGAGACAGGGGGTGGATGGCTACACCTTC CARRQGVDGYTF
TRBJ1-2 few NA TRBV9 TGTGCCAGCAGCCCAGGGGACCTTAACTATGGCTACACCTTC CASSPGDLNYGYTF
TRBJ1-2 few TRBD1 TRBV7-2 TGTGCCAGCAGCCACCCTCCGGGACAGGGTATTCTCTATGGCTACACCTTC CASSHPPGQGILYGYTF
TRBJ1-1 once NA TRBV12-3/TRBV12-4 TGTGCCAGCAGCCCTCAGCCCGGAGAGGCTTTCTTT CASSPQPGEAFF
TRBJ2-5 NA NA TRBV2 TGTGCCAGCACCCTCGTAGAGACCCAGTACTTC CASTLVETQYF
TRBJ1-5 few TRBD1 TRBV7-8 TGTGCCAGCAGCTCAGGGGGGATCCATCAGCCCCAGCATTTT CASSSGGIHQPQHF
TRBJ2-5 NA TRBD2 TRBV6-5 TGTGCCAGCAGTTACTCGAAGGGAATTAGCGGGGGGTCCTTTAAAGAGACCCAGTACTTC CASSYSKGISGGSFKETQYF
TRBJ1-2 NA NA TRBV4-1 TGCGCCAGCAGCCAAGATCAGAGGCCCGGCTATGGCTACACCTTC CASSQDQRPGYGYTF
TRBJ2-5 NA TRBD2 TRBV12-3/TRBV12-4 TGTGCCAGCAGCACCAGGGCGGGGGGCCCCTCAGAGACCCAGTACTTC CASSTRAGGPSETQYF
TRBJ1-2 many NA TRBV29-1 TGCAGCGTCTCGGACAGCTCCGGATCCACCTTC CSVSDSSGSTF
TRBJ2-1 few TRBD1 TRBV3-1 TGTGCCAGCAGCCAGGAACCGGGACAGGGTTTCTACAATGAGCAGTTCTTC CASSQEPGQGFYNEQFF
TRBJ1-1 NA TRBD1 TRBV30 TGTGCCTGGACTAGGGGGCCGGGCACTGAAGCTTTCTTT CAWTRGPGTEAFF
TRBJ1-4 NA NA TRBV4-1 TGCGCCAGCAGCCCGGCGGGGGGGCGCGGGGAAAAACTGTTTTTT CASSPAGGRGEKLFF